This T cell receptor (beta chain) appears in the sequencing data of a study of cytomegalovirus exposure and HLA in healthy donors. As to this clone: The antigen remains undetermined.

In the PCR, 60 Vbeta and 13 Jbeta primers were used. Produced via immunoSEQ multiplex PCR; TCRdb's table is partial and in-frame only. The repertoire has approximately 94,000 clones, over 75% of them found once; the top ten carry 5% to 5.5%. CDR1 and CDR2 (germline): LNHDA, SQIVND (reference sequence). The CDR3 spans 13 residues. V was cut by 6 bases and J by 5 bases, with 13 bases left in between. Study findings and constraints: HLA alleles were associated with 15,000 to 20,000 TCR beta sequences in a later analysis at 0.05 false discovery rate. Published work reported that the classifier diagnosed cytomegalovirus status with high specificity and sensitivity. Presence/absence analysis assumed near-uniform sequencing depth across donors. Earlier analysis found most TCR beta V segments productive about 87% or about 30% of the time.

The specimen sequenced was PBMCs. The receptor's source is a man aged 25-40 years in good health and CMV-seropositive. The chain combines TRBV19 with TRBJ2-5; tentatively, D is TRBD2 (5 bases). The CDR3, as DNA: TGTGCCAGTAGATCGGCGGGCTCGGAGACCCAGTACTTC. Protein: CASRSAGSETQYF.